Following are 13 T cell receptor beta chains from one sample sequenced in a study of shared clonotypes between healthy human individuals. Data came from immunoSEQ multiplex PCR; TCRdb stores just in-frame clones and leaves some out. The table lists 2 million to 2.5 million clones, around 93% of them singletons. Sequencing was done on a sample of naive CD4+ T cells from PBMCs. Subset denoted: CD45RA+ positively selected. These receptors originate from a man between 18 and 35 years old in good health. Some clones in this sample may be carry-over from other donors' samples.

The rearrangement joins TRBV27 to TRBJ1-3, with D unclear. The CDR3 covers 16 residues. In germline, CDR1 is MNHEY, CDR2 SMNVEV (reference sequence). Trimming left V 7 bases short and J 1 base short, with 17 bases between. The CDR3 DNA is TGTGCCAGCAAGAGATGGGGTTACGAATCTGGAAACACCATATATTTT. Its protein product is CASKRWGYESGNTIYF.

This clone has a single count. The chain is built from TRBV15 and TRBJ2-7; 8 bases are a match to TRBD1. Per the germline V gene, CDR1 is LNHNV and CDR2 is YYDKDF (reference sequence). The J segment lost 5 bases and the V segment lost 4 bases, leaving 4 bases of the junction unmatched. The CDR3 loop spans 13 amino acids. The CDR3 region is CATSKDRVNEQYF. The CDR3 nucleotides are TGTGCCACCAGCAAGGACAGGGTAAACGAGCAGTACTTC.

The chain has TRBV7-3 and TRBJ2-2; 9 bases fit TRBD2. Germline V gene sequence: CDR1 SGHTA, CDR2 FQGTGA. V was clipped by 0 bases and J by 8 bases; unmatched bases: 7. This CDR3 comprises 16 residues. The CDR3, as DNA: TGTGCCAGCAGCTTAACGAGGACTAGCGCTACTGGGGAGCTGTTTTTT. Translated, it gives CASSLTRTSATGELFF.

This clone was seen a single time. The chain has TRBV5-4 and TRBJ1-1; D is ambiguous. V gave up 0 bases and J gave up 1 base, with 7 bases separating them. The germline V gene has CDR1 SGHNT and CDR2 YYREEE (reference sequence). The CDR3 is 14 residues long. The chain's CDR3 is CASSLGFQNTEAFF. In DNA, the CDR3 is TGTGCCAGCAGCTTGGGTTTCCAGAACACTGAAGCTTTCTTT.

V is TRBV7-9 and J is TRBJ2-6; a possible D gene is TRBD1 (6 bases). CDR1 and CDR2 from the germline V gene are SEHNR and FQNEAQ (reference sequence). CDR3 length: 14 residues. Trimming removed 4 bases at V and 10 bases at J, with 14 bases between. The CDR3 DNA is TGTGCCAGCAGCTCAGGGACATTTGAGAACGTCCTGACTTTC. Its protein product is CASSSGTFENVLTF. The variable domain in full, with the rest retrieved from reference TRBV7-9 and TRBJ2-6, is DTGVSQNPRHKITKRGQNVTFRCDPISEHNRLYWYRQTLGQGPEFLTYFQNEAQLEKSRLLSDRFSAERPKGSFSTLEIQRTEQGDSAMYLCASSSGTFENVLTFGAGSRLTVL.

V usage is TRBV30 and J usage is TRBJ2-3, with TRBD1 matching 7 bases. The V gene's germline CDR1 is GTSNPN and CDR2 SVGIG (reference sequence). The CDR3 sequence is 16 residues long. The junction had 9 bases not matched to a gene; V was cut back by 0 bases and J by 3 bases. The DNA of the CDR3 is TGTGCCTGGAGTGTAATAACAGGGGCAAGGACAGATACGCAGTATTTT. Translating it yields CAWSVITGARTDTQYF.

This clone has a single count. The V gene is TRBV6-1, the J gene TRBJ1-5, with 7 bases lining up with TRBD1. Germline CDR1 MNHNS, CDR2 SASEGT. This CDR3 contains 14 residues. Trimming at V came to 2 bases and at J to 5 bases, leaving 3 bases not matched to a gene. The DNA of the CDR3 is TGTGCCAGCAGTGAAACAGGGGCGCATCAGCCCCAGCATTTT. Amino acid sequence: CASSETGAHQPQHF.

This sequence joins TRBV7-2 and TRBJ1-5; 8 bases match TRBD1. The CDR3 has 15 amino acids. J lost 5 bases, V lost 5 bases, and 8 bases had no gene match. Per the germline V gene, CDR1 is SGHTA and CDR2 is FQGNSA. In DNA form, the CDR3 reads TGTGCCAGCAGCACACAGGGGGTGATGGATCAGCCCCAGCATTTT. Protein product: CASSTQGVMDQPQHF.

The J gene is TRBJ2-7, the V gene TRBV28; D gene ambiguous. The germline gives CDR1 MDHEN, CDR2 SYDVKM. CDR3 length: 13 residues. V was shortened by 3 bases and J by 2 bases, with 8 bases between the two germline ends. The CDR3 here is CASSLRNAYEQYF. Here the CDR3 DNA reads TGTGCCAGCAGTTTGAGAAACGCCTACGAGCAGTACTTC.

V gene TRBV7-2 combines with J gene TRBJ1-2; 7 bases agree with TRBD1. CDR3 length: 13 residues. Per the germline V gene, CDR1 is SGHTA and CDR2 is FQGNSA. Trimming removed 5 bases from V and 4 bases from J; junction bases left unmatched: 4. The CDR3 loop reads CASSPGQIYGYTF. The CDR3 DNA reads TGTGCCAGCAGCCCGGGACAGATCTATGGCTACACCTTC.

CDR3 region: CASSFSAGAGYTF. The CDR3, as DNA: TGTGCCAGCAGCTTCAGTGCAGGGGCTGGCTACACCTTC. This chain links TRBV7-9 with TRBJ1-2, with a tentative D call TRBD1 (6 bases). CDR1 is SEHNR, CDR2 FQNEAQ, per germline (reference sequence). This CDR3 comprises 13 residues. V was trimmed by 3 bases and J by 7 bases, leaving 12 bases between them.

The CDR3 spells CASSFFSGTRNYGYTF. CDR3 DNA: TGTGCCAGCAGTTTTTTTTCTGGGACACGAAACTATGGCTACACCTTC. The chain recombines TRBV28 with TRBJ1-2, with D possibly TRBD1 on 6 matching bases. Trimming took 3 bases from V and 2 from J, leaving 16 bases between them. This CDR3 has 16 residues. Germline V gene sequence: CDR1 MDHEN, CDR2 SYDVKM.

The CDR3 here is CASSQPLTTTEAFF. CDR3 coding DNA: TGTGCCAGCAGCCAACCCCTGACAACGACTGAAGCTTTCTTT. The chain links TRBV14 to TRBJ1-1, with unresolved D. V lost 2 bases, J lost 5 bases, and 12 bases lay in between. The CDR3 is 14 amino acids. Germline CDR1 is SGHDN and CDR2 is FVKESK.